The clone carrying this T cell receptor (beta chain) has more than one count but fewer than ten. Its cognate antigen is unknown. Per germline, CDR1 SEHNR and CDR2 FQNEAQ (reference sequence). This CDR3 has 13 residues. Trimming left V 5 bases short and J 3 bases short, with 10 bases between. This sample was included in a study of vaccination effects on CD4 cells after COVID-19. Study-level results: Only 1 of 255 vaccine-induced clones from healthy vaccinees cross-reacted with common cold coronaviruses.

Sequenced by immunoSEQ multiplex PCR; TCRdb stores in-frame clones only, minus some. The sample lists some 31,000 clones, 73% occurring once. Sequencing was preceded by expansion of antigen-specific CD4+ T cells with viral peptide pools in the ViraFEST assay. A roughly 10-day culture period preceded the isolation of CD4+ T cells. The vaccine recipients had no prior SARS-CoV-2 infection, with negative nucleocapsid antibodies. Researchers reported culturing approximately 1.8 million PBMC in each well, adding approximately 9.4 IU/ml IL-2 and 9 to 10 ug/ml peptides. Half of the medium was exchanged for IL-2 medium on both days 3 and 7.

The sequenced sample was CD4+ T cells from PBMCs cultured with HCoV-OC43 spike peptides, obtained before COVID-19 vaccination. Subset described: HCoV-OC43 spike overlapping peptide pool stimulation. This TCR was recovered from a human donor who received a COVID-19 vaccine. The chain joins TRBV7-9 to TRBJ1-2, with D possibly being TRBD1 (5 bases). The DNA of the CDR3 is TGTGCCAGCAGCCGAACAGGCGACTATGGCTACACCTTC. Protein sequence: CASSRTGDYGYTF.